The entry that follows covers one TCR beta chain sequence. Its antigen target is currently unknown. Base qualities are not recorded, but no much larger clone differs from it by a single base. The immunoSEQ Assay was the method used to sequence TCRbeta CDR3 regions. After extraction, genomic DNA underwent amplification by bias-controlled multiplex PCR, followed by high-throughput sequencing. The authors' analysis ran thus. To quantify the absolute abundance of every unique TCRbeta CDR3 region, sequences were collapsed and filtered. T cell fraction was estimated by normalization of TCRbeta template counts to usable DNA, with usable DNA being measured through amplification of reference genes present in all nucleated cells. Repertoire TCRs were annotated as SARS-CoV-2-specific by exact matching of V gene, CDR3 amino acid sequence and J gene to a known reactive TCR set. The reference SARS-CoV-2 TCR set was obtained from MIRA and was filtered for enrichment in COVID-19-positive ImmuneCODE repertoires, whereby public or cross-reactive TCRs were removed. Using the MIRA antigens, annotated TCRs were further analysed by specific ORF or by position within an ORF. Depth was the summed frequency of annotated unique rearrangements, while breadth was defined as annotated unique rearrangements over total unique productive rearrangements. TCR breadth was compared between groups using two-sided Wilcoxon rank-sum tests. TCRdb took over this immuneACCESS table, retaining in-frame rearrangements with V and J assigned. Such tables are incomplete; in checked studies, under half of the missing clones stem from an unresolved V gene, and the remainder is unexplained. V and J calls and clone size are as listed in that table; D and trimming were resolved from the DNA. This sample gives around 350,000 clones in total; about 91% of them show up just once. The ten largest make up about 3.9% of the sample.

From cysteine to phenylalanine, the CDR3 is 17 amino acids long. The sequence is cut down to CDR3 DNA, 51 bases in frame from base 1. Trimming leaves V shorter by 2 bases and J shorter by 1 base, with the junction holding 8 bases beyond the gene matches. CDR1 LGHDT and CDR2 YNNKEL are derived from the germline V gene (reference sequence). This entry comes from a study of Ad26.COV2.S vaccination and SARS-CoV-2 variants (dated by TCRdb to the early 2020s). Describing the broader study: The specificity and breadth of SARS-CoV-2-reactive T cell receptors after Ad26.COV2.S vaccination were assessed by TCRbeta repertoire sequencing. The TCR-sequenced set comprised approximately 32 samples: about 19 Ad26.COV2.S vaccine recipients, 5 placebo recipients and 8 SARS-CoV-2 convalescent individuals. The research as a whole found: Vaccine and placebo recipients had similar non-spike TCR breadth, a finding consistent with the vaccine containing only spike. Substantial breadth of spike-specific CD8+ and CD4+ T cell responses was reported after vaccination. Ad26.COV2.S recipients had higher spike-specific TCR breadth than placebo recipients (P = 0.0014). According to the authors, total T cell responses may have been underestimated by the TCR breadth and depth analyses.

According to the study, the label for this sample's time point signals: individuals recovered from natural SARS-CoV-2 infection. The V gene is TRBV3-1 (or the pseudogene TRBV3-2) and the J gene is TRBJ2-7, with TRBD2 identical over 10 junction bases. The source material was peripheral blood, sampled after recovery from COVID-19. The TCR was taken from a human donor who had recovered from COVID-19. Here the CDR3 is given as CASSQLPELAGSYEQYF. The bases read TGTGCCAGCAGCCAACTCCCGGAACTAGCGGGGTCCTACGAGCAGTACTTC.